This T cell receptor beta chain was identified during a study of blood T cell repertoires in COVID-19 (dated by TCRdb to 2019 to 2021). With respect to the entire study: Collaborator samples came from the United States, Italy and Spain and covered acute and convalescent phases of COVID-19. The material from the prospective study consisted of cDNA or gDNA derived from T cells, B-cell-depleted T cells, or PBMCs. Subjects who had been exposed to COVID-19, were actively infected with it, or had recovered from it provided the deeply sampled blood TCRbeta repertoires that made up the dataset. The repertoires were released in a freely available public database meant as a resource for research on the immune response to SARS-CoV-2. The samples were drawn from the first 160 participants of the ongoing ImmuneRACE study and from 1,200 or so subjects provided by 6 global collaborators. A de-identified subject ID, COVID-19 status, age in years and sex were almost always included in the sample metadata. Where available, HLA class I and class II types were obtained from metadata supplied by the sample provider rather than from assay-based typing.

The research as a whole found: The quantity of clinical and demographic metadata differed by source and by participant and was supplied without curation.

Taken from the germline V gene, the CDR1 and CDR2 loops are SNHLY and FYNNEI. Including cysteine and phenylalanine, the CDR3 has 15 amino acids. Only the CDR3 region is kept as DNA, spanning 45 bases read in frame from base 1. From V the trimming removes 5 bases and from J it removes 1 base, while the gene matches leave 5 bases of the junction unaccounted for. Each collaborating institution followed its own protocols to collect whole blood in K2EDTA tubes. Collaborator samples were shipped for TCRbeta analysis as frozen whole blood, isolated PBMCs, or DNA extracted from either sample type. In regard to this clone: Its antigen is not yet known. Per-nucleotide qualities are absent, and no much larger clonotype sits a single base away.

The immunoSEQ Assay, a bias-controlled multiplex PCR, was used to amplify TCRbeta CDR3 regions from genomic DNA. From the authors' description of their analysis: The number of nucleated cells in each sample was estimated from the amplification of reference gene primers within the assay. To quantify the absolute abundance of each unique TCRbeta CDR3 rearrangement, sequence reads were collapsed and filtered. Productive Simpson clonality was computed per sample as the square root of Simpson's diversity index over productive rearrangements. TCRdb carries this immuneACCESS record with in-frame sequences only. Its versions omit some clonotypes, under half of them owing to an unresolved V gene in the studies checked, with the rest unexplained. For V, J and clone size, that table is used; D and trimming come from the DNA. The sample table records about 46,000 clones; around 86% of these occur just once. Jointly, the top ten make up around 7% of the sample.

Sequencing was performed on peripheral blood. The V and J genes are TRBV2 and TRBJ2-7; 10 central bases correspond to TRBD1. This TCR derives from a man aged 55 to 70 with active COVID-19. CDR3 reads: CASSSPGQGSYEQYF. The DNA sequence is given as TGTGCCAGCAGTTCTCCGGGACAGGGGTCCTACGAGCAGTACTTC.